Presented here are 21 T cell receptor beta chains from one specimen sequenced in a study of CD8 T cells in ankylosing spondylitis. Findings of the study overall: What appeared characteristic of ankylosing spondylitis blood was a TCR beta motif of eight highly homologous variants.

These receptors' antigens are unknown. In TCRdb, the 5' RACE reads were re-called with MiXCR into one record per CDR3 protein. The sample records about 750,000 distinct CDR3 sequences, around 20% being singletons. The material sequenced was blood, either unsorted or a sorted T cell fraction (not recorded which). These receptors came from a male donor with ankylosing spondylitis.

This rearrangement joins TRBV30 to TRBJ1-1; a possible D gene is TRBD1 (5 bases). Trimming pared 2 bases from V and 4 bases from J, leaving 11 bases between. CDR1 is GTSNPN, CDR2 SVGIG, per germline (reference sequence). The length of the CDR3 is 13 residues. CDR3 residues: CAWSKGLGTEAFF. For the CDR3, the DNA is TGTGCCTGGAGTAAGGGGTTGGGCACTGAAGCTTTCTTT.

The gene calls are TRBV20-1 and TRBJ2-2, with D perhaps matching TRBD2 (5 bases). CDR3 size: 15 residues. Trimming removed 4 bases from V and 6 bases from J, with 18 bases in between. Per the germline V gene, CDR1 is DFQATT and CDR2 is SNEGSKA (reference sequence). CDR3 sequence reads: CSAISGPEEAGELFF. The CDR3 DNA reads TGCAGTGCTATCTCAGGCCCAGAGGAGGCCGGGGAGCTGTTTTTT.

This clonotype came up a few times. The chain uses TRBV6-1 and TRBJ2-2, with TRBD1 identical over 9 bases. The CDR3 runs 13 residues. Trimming at V came to 5 bases and at J to 6 bases, leaving 1 base not matched to a gene. The V gene's germline CDR1 is MNHNS and CDR2 SASEGT. The CDR3 here is CASSRTGAGELFF. The CDR3 DNA is TGTGCCAGCAGTCGGACAGGGGCCGGGGAGCTGTTTTTT.

V usage is TRBV28 and J usage is TRBJ2-7, with 7 nucleotides matching TRBD1. This CDR3 contains 14 residues. CDR1 and CDR2 (germline): MDHEN, SYDVKM. Unmatched junction bases numbered 6, after V lost 5 bases and J lost 2 bases. The CDR3 spells CASSPGQATYEQYF. In DNA, the CDR3 is TGTGCCAGCAGTCCCGGACAGGCCACCTACGAGCAGTACTTC.

The chain recombines TRBV20-1 with TRBJ2-1; 9 bases are shared with TRBD2. The CDR3 covers 14 residues. Trimming cost V 5 bases and J 5 bases; bases outside gene matches: 7. The germline V gene has CDR1 DFQATT and CDR2 SNEGSKA (reference sequence). The CDR3 DNA reads as TGCAGTGCTCGGCTTAGCGGGAGTGACAATGAGCAGTTCTTC. Translated: CSARLSGSDNEQFF.

The chain recombines TRBV25-1 with TRBJ1-1; D ambiguous. The CDR3 consists of 13 residues. Germline V gene sequence: CDR1 MGHDK, CDR2 SYGVNS. The V and J ends lost 6 bases and 7 bases respectively, with 15 bases between them. The CDR3 protein is CASSTPGRLEAFF. The CDR3 DNA reads TGTGCCAGCAGCACCCCGGGGAGACTTGAAGCTTTCTTT.

The rearrangement links TRBV20-1 to TRBJ2-7; D is possibly TRBD2 (6 bases). CDR3 size: 13 residues. Germline-derived CDR1 and CDR2 are DFQATT and SNEGSKA (reference sequence). Trimming took off 4 bases at V and 4 bases at J, with 14 bases between the two ends. CDR3: CSANRAGTYEQYF. The CDR3 DNA is TGCAGTGCTAATAGGGCGGGGACTTACGAGCAGTACTTC.

V and J are TRBV28 and TRBJ2-1, with 9 bases identical to TRBD2. The CDR3 loop spans 15 amino acids. Looked up from germline, CDR1 is MDHEN and CDR2 is SYDVKM. J gave up 7 bases and V 4 bases, and 8 bases lay outside the gene matches. The CDR3 DNA reads as TGTGCCAGCAGTTCGACCGGGACTAGCTTAAATGAGCAGTTCTTC. It codes for CASSSTGTSLNEQFF.

There are a few counts of this clonotype. The chain couples TRBV25-1 to TRBJ1-4; weak D call: TRBD1 (6 bases). The ends were cut back, 2 bases at V and 8 bases at J, with 18 bases in the middle. Germline V gives CDR1 MGHDK, CDR2 SYGVNS. This CDR3 has 16 residues. The CDR3 reads CASSEGARGRGEKLFF. Here the CDR3 DNA reads TGTGCCAGCAGTGAAGGTGCACGGGGGAGGGGGGAAAAACTGTTTTTT.

In nucleotides, the CDR3 is TGTGCCAGCAGCTTAGACCAGTTTCGCACAGATACGCAGTATTTT. This encodes CASSLDQFRTDTQYF. V gene TRBV7-9 combines with J gene TRBJ2-3, with unresolved D. The CDR3 is 15 amino acids. The V gene lost 1 base and the J gene lost 1 base, with 9 bases spanning the gap. CDR1 is SEHNR, CDR2 FQNEAQ, per germline (reference sequence). The full variable domain, its missing parts supplied by reference TRBV7-9 and TRBJ2-3, is DTGVSQNPRHKITKRGQNVTFRCDPISEHNRLYWYRQTLGQGPEFLTYFQNEAQLEKSRLLSDRFSAERPKGSFSTLEIQRTEQGDSAMYLCASSLDQFRTDTQYFGPGTRLTVL.

This clonotype was found a few times. This sequence joins TRBV5-1 and TRBJ1-6; D is undetermined. The CDR3 loop spans 15 amino acids. With 0 bases removed from V and 7 bases from J, the gap between germline ends came to 11 bases. Germline values: CDR1 SGHRS, CDR2 YFSETQ. The CDR3 DNA reads as TGCGCCAGCAGCTTGGGCCCACGGGAGAATTCACCCCTCCACTTT. As protein: CASSLGPRENSPLHF.

This clonotype came up a few times. The CDR3 loop is CASSRRTGEDEKLFF. The CDR3 coding sequence is TGTGCCAGCAGCCGAAGGACAGGGGAGGATGAAAAACTGTTTTTT. J is TRBJ1-4 and V is TRBV3-1; TRBD1 matches at 9 bases. CDR1 is LGHDT and CDR2 is YNNKEL in the germline V gene (reference sequence). The CDR3 consists of 15 residues. After removal of 4 bases from V and 6 bases from J, the junction contained 6 bases not matched to a gene.

In the case of this clonotype: At one end, the junction sequence differs from germline, possibly due to a read error. This rearrangement joins TRBV12-3 or TRBV12-4 to TRBJ2-1; D not resolved. The CDR3 has 11 residues. CDR3 sequence: CASSLGERRIF. In nucleotides, the CDR3 is TGTGCCAGCAGTTTAGGAGAGAGGCGGATCTTC.

J is TRBJ1-4 and V is TRBV6-5; no clear D. CDR3 length: 16 residues. Trimming took off 3 bases at V and 5 bases at J, with 16 bases between the two ends. Germline V gene lookup returns CDR1 MNHEY and CDR2 SVGAGI. Written as DNA, the CDR3 is TGTGCCAGCAGTTATGACCTAGCAGGAGGAAATGAAAAACTGTTTTTT. Translating gives CASSYDLAGGNEKLFF.

The chain has TRBV12-3 or TRBV12-4 and TRBJ1-2; 10 nucleotides align to TRBD1. The trim removed 8 bases at V and 8 bases at J, leaving 11 bases unmatched. This CDR3 spans 14 amino acids. DNA of the CDR3: TGTGCCAGCCTCACCATGACAGGGGGCGGGGGCTACACCTTC. It encodes CASLTMTGGGGYTF.

This clonotype was counted only a few times. The CDR3 loop reads CSPRDPYNEQFF. DNA of the CDR3: TGCAGCCCCAGGGATCCCTACAATGAGCAGTTCTTC. The V gene is TRBV20-1, the J gene TRBJ2-1; the D gene is possibly TRBD1 (5 bases). Germline values: CDR1 DFQATT, CDR2 SNEGSKA (reference sequence). The CDR3 contains 12 residues.

This chain connects TRBV4-1 to TRBJ2-5; D is tentatively TRBD1 or TRBD2 (5 bases each). Germline V gives CDR1 MGHRA, CDR2 YSYEKL. The CDR3 has 14 amino acids. V gave up 2 bases and J gave up 5 bases, with 12 bases separating them. The CDR3 spells CASSQQGARETQYF. The DNA for the CDR3 is TGCGCCAGCAGCCAACAGGGAGCCCGGGAGACCCAGTACTTC.

The chain links TRBV7-9 to TRBJ1-1, with D possibly being TRBD1 (6 bases). Germline V lookup: CDR1 SEHNR, CDR2 FQNEAQ (reference sequence). V was shortened by 2 bases and J by 1 base, with 14 bases between the two germline ends. The CDR3 covers 16 residues. CDR3 residues: CASSLRAQGRNTEAFF. CDR3 DNA: TGTGCCAGCAGCTTAAGAGCGCAGGGGCGGAACACTGAAGCTTTCTTT.

This clonotype was counted a few times. The chain uses TRBV12-3 or TRBV12-4 and TRBJ2-5; a possible D gene is TRBD2 (5 bases). V lost 8 bases and J 6 bases, leaving 16 bases between the germline ends. The CDR3 has 13 residues. CDR3 in amino acids: CASASDLQQTQYF. The DNA for the CDR3 is TGTGCCAGCGCCTCGGACTTGCAACAGACCCAGTACTTC.

This clonotype has a handful of counts. The chain recombines TRBV28 with TRBJ1-5; TRBD1 matches at 9 bases. This CDR3 has 16 amino acids. Losses at the gene ends were 5 bases for V and 7 bases for J; bases not matched to a gene: 12. Germline V gives CDR1 MDHEN, CDR2 SYDVKM. The CDR3 bases are TGTGCCAGCAGTACAGGGGGCGCGGGGAGTTGGCAGCCCCAGCATTTT. Its protein product is CASSTGGAGSWQPQHF.

The chain uses TRBV11-2 and TRBJ2-7, with D tentatively TRBD1 (6 bases). The CDR3 has 15 residues. V lost 1 base to trimming and J lost 1 base, with 11 bases between them. Per the germline V gene, CDR1 is SGHAT and CDR2 is FQNNGV. This CDR3 is CASSLAAGESYEQYF. The CDR3 DNA follows: TGTGCCAGCAGCTTAGCTGCAGGGGAGTCCTACGAGCAGTACTTC.